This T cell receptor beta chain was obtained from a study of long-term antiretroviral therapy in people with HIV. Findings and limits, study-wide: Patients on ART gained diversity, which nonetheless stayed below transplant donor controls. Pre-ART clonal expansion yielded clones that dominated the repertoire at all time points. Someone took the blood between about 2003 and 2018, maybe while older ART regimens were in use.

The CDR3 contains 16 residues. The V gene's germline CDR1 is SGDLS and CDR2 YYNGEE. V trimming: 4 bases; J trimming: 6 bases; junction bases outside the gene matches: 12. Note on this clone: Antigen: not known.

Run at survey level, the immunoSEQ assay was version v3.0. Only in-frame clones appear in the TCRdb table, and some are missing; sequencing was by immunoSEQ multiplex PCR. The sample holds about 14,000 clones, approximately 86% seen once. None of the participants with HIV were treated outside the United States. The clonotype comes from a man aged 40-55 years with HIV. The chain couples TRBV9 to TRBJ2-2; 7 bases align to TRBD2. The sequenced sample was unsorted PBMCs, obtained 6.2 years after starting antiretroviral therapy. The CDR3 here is CASSSPGAGAAGELFF. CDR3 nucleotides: TGTGCCAGCAGCTCCCCCGGCGCGGGAGCGGCCGGGGAGCTGTTTTTT.